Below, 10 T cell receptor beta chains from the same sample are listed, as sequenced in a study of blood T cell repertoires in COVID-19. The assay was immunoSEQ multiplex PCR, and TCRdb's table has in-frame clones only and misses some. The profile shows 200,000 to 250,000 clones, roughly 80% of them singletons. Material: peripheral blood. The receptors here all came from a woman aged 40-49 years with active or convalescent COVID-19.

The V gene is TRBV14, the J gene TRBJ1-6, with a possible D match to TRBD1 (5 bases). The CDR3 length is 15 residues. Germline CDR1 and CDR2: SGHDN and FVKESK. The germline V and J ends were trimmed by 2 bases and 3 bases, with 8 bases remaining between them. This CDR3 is CASSQRQGYNSPLHF. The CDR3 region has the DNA TGTGCCAGCAGCCAACGCCAGGGCTATAATTCACCCCTCCACTTT.

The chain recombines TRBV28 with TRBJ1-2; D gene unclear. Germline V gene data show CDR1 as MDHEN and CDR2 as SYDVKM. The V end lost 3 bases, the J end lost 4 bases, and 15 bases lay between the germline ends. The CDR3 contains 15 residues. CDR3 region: CASSFRAYLSYGYTF. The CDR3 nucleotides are TGTGCCAGCAGTTTTCGCGCATATCTTAGCTATGGCTACACCTTC.

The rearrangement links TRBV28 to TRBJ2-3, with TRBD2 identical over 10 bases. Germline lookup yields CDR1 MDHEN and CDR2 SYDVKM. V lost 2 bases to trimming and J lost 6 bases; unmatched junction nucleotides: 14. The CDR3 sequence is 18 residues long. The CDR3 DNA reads TGTGCCAGCAGTTTAGACCCACTAGCGGGGTCTCACATGGATACGCAGTATTTT. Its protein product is CASSLDPLAGSHMDTQYF.

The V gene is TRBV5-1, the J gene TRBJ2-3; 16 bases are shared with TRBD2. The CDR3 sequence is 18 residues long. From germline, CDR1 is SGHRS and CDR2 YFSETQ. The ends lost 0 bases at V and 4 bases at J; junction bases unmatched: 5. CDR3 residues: CASSLAGTSGGAPDTQYF. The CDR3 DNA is TGCGCCAGCAGCTTGGCCGGGACTAGCGGGGGGGCCCCAGATACGCAGTATTTT.

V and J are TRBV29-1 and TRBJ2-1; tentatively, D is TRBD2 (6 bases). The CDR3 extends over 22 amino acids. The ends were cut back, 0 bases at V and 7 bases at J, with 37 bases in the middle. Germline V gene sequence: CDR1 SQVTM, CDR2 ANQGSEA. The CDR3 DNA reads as TGCAGCGTTGAAGAATTCTTAGCCGGGACTCGAGTACAAAAGTCTCAAGAAAATGAGCAGTTCTTC. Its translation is CSVEEFLAGTRVQKSQENEQFF.

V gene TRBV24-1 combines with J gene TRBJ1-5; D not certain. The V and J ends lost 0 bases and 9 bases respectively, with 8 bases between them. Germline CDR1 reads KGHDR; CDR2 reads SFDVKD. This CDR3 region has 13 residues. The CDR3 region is CATSDLSGRPQHF. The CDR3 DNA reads TGTGCCACCAGTGATTTGAGCGGGCGGCCCCAGCATTTT.

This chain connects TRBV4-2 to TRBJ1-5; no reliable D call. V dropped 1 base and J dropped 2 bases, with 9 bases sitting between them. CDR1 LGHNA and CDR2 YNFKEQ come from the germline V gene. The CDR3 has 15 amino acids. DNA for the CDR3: TGTGCCAGCAGCCAAGCGGTAGTGGGCAATCAGCCCCAGCATTTT. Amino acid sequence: CASSQAVVGNQPQHF.

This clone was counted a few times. The CDR3, as DNA: TGTGCCAGCAGCCAAGTGGGGGCAACAGGGGATGATGAGCAGTTCTTC. It codes for CASSQVGATGDDEQFF. The V and J genes are TRBV3-1 (or the pseudogene TRBV3-2) and TRBJ2-1; TRBD1 matches 7 bases. This CDR3 spans 16 amino acids. Germline loops: CDR1 LGHDT, CDR2 YNNKEL (reference sequence). V lost 1 base, J lost 8 bases, and 11 bases stayed unmatched.

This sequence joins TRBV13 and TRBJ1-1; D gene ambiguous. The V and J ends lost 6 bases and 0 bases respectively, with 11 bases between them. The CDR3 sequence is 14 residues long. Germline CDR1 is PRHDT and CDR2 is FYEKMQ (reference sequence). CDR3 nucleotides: TGTGCCAGCAGTAAGCGGGTCATGAACACTGAAGCTTTCTTT. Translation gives CASSKRVMNTEAFF.

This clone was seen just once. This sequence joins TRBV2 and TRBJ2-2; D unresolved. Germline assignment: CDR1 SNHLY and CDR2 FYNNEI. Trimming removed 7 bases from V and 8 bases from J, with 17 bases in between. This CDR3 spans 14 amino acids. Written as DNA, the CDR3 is TGTGCCAGCACCCCACGCCTTAGTTCAGGGGAGCTGTTTTTT. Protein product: CASTPRLSSGELFF.